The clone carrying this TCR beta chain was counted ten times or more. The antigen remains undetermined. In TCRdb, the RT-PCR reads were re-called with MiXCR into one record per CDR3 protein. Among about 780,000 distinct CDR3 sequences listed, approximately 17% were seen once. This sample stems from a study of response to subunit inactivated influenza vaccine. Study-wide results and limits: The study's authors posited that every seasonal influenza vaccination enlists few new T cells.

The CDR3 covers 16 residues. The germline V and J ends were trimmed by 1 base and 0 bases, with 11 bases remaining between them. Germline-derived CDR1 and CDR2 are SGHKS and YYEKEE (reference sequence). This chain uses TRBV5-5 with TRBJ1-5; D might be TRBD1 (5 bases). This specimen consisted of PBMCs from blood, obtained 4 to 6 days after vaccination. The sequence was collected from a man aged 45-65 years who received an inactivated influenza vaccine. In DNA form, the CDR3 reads TGTGCCAGCAGCTTGTTCAGGGAATCTAGCAATCAGCCCCAGCATTTT. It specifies CASSLFRESSNQPQHF.